These 22 T cell receptor beta chains were sequenced from one sample in a study of read filtering for tumor transcriptome and immune sequencing. This library used 300 to 450 ng RNA and molecular barcoded adaptors spanning alpha/delta and beta/gamma chains. TCRdb re-called the reads with MiXCR, one entry per CDR3 protein. The sample carries about 86,000 distinct CDR3 sequences, around 12% recorded once. Source material: a population of CD138-negative cells sorted from bone marrow. Source of these receptors: a donor older than 35 with multiple myeloma.

This clonotype was detected ten times or more. The chain has TRBV20-1 and TRBJ2-1, with 7 bases identical to TRBD1. Germline CDR1 and CDR2: DFQATT and SNEGSKA (reference sequence). Germline trimming cut 5 bases from V and 5 bases from J; bases unmatched to any gene: 6. There are 13 residues in the CDR3. This chain's CDR3 is CSASGTANNEQFF. The DNA of the CDR3 is TGCAGTGCTTCCGGGACAGCAAACAATGAGCAGTTCTTC.

A remark on this clonotype: A clone one base away is much larger, so this may be a read error. The V gene is TRBV19, the J gene TRBJ1-2, with D possibly TRBD1 on 5 matching bases. Germline values: CDR1 LNHDA, CDR2 SQIVND (reference sequence). The CDR3 is 13 residues long. CDR3 loop: CASSPQEPYGYAF. DNA for the CDR3: TGTGCCAGTAGTCCACAGGAGCCCTATGGCTACGCCTTC.

This clonotype was seen repeatedly, ten times or more. V is TRBV28 and J is TRBJ2-1; D is undetermined. CDR1 and CDR2 from the germline V gene are MDHEN and SYDVKM. The germline V and J ends were trimmed by 5 bases and 2 bases, with 16 bases remaining between them. CDR3 length equals 16 residues. This CDR3 reads CASSTTPGVPYNEQFF. CDR3 bases: TGTGCCAGCAGTACAACTCCAGGAGTCCCCTACAATGAGCAGTTCTTC.

Notes on this clonotype: A far bigger clonotype differs at one base, so this is likely a read error. This sequence joins TRBV6-5 and TRBJ2-1, with D possibly matching TRBD1 (6 bases). Germline V gene data show CDR1 as MNHEY and CDR2 as SVGAGI. The CDR3 loop spans 15 amino acids. CDR3 sequence reads: CASSSDRNSNNEQFF. The CDR3 coding sequence is TGTGCCAGCAGCTCCGACAGGAACTCCAACAATGAGCAGTTCTTC.

At least ten counts were recorded for this clonotype. This sequence joins TRBV28 and TRBJ2-1; the D gene is possibly TRBD2 (6 bases). The CDR3 runs 13 residues. Germline V lookup: CDR1 MDHEN, CDR2 SYDVKM. Trimming pared 5 bases from V and 5 bases from J, leaving 10 bases between. The CDR3 sequence is CASSASANNEQFF. CDR3 DNA sequence: TGTGCCAGCAGTGCTAGCGCCAACAATGAGCAGTTCTTC.

Many counts were recorded for this clonotype. CDR3 region: CASSQADEQFF. CDR3 sequence (DNA): TGTGCCAGCAGCCAAGCCGATGAGCAGTTCTTC. The V and J genes are TRBV7-3 and TRBJ2-1; D unclear. There are 11 residues in the CDR3. Germline CDR1 reads SGHTA; CDR2 reads FQGTGA. V was shortened by 5 bases and J by 8 bases, with 7 bases between the two germline ends.

Remarks on this clonotype: Possible read error: a much larger clone is one base away. This rearrangement joins TRBV5-1 to TRBJ1-1; tentatively, D is TRBD1 (5 bases). CDR3 size: 14 residues. Germline V gene sequence: CDR1 SGHRS, CDR2 YFSETQ. CDR3 DNA: TGCACCAGCAGCCTGGCGGGGGTTGGCACTGAAGCTTTCTTT. Translating gives CTSSLAGVGTEAFF. Full variable domain (outside the CDR3, taken from reference TRBV5-1 and TRBJ1-1): KAGVTQTPRYLIKTRGQQVTLSCSPISGHRSVSWYQQTPGQGLQFLFEYFSETQRNKGNFPGRFSGRQFSNSRSEMNVSTLELGDSALYLCTSSLAGVGTEAFFGQGTRLTVV.

This clonotype was seen repeatedly, ten times or more. The J gene is TRBJ2-1, the V gene TRBV5-5; TRBD2 matches 7 bases. V lost 3 bases and J lost 7; bases outside the gene matches: 4. The CDR3 contains 13 residues. CDR1 is SGHKS and CDR2 is YYEKEE in the germline V gene (reference sequence). The CDR3 reads CASSSHSGNEQFF. In DNA form, the CDR3 reads TGTGCCAGCAGCTCCCATAGCGGGAATGAGCAGTTCTTC.

This clonotype was observed at least ten times. The chain has TRBV4-1 and TRBJ1-5; possible D gene TRBD1, 5 bases. Germline V gene sequence: CDR1 MGHRA, CDR2 YSYEKL. V shed 3 bases and J shed 2 bases, with 17 bases lying between them. The CDR3 totals 17 residues. The CDR3 sequence: CASSQYEGDSGNQPQHF. Written as DNA, the CDR3 is TGCGCCAGCAGCCAGTACGAGGGCGACAGCGGCAATCAGCCCCAGCATTTT.

As concerns this clonotype: It may be a read error: a sequence one base away is much more abundant. This chain joins TRBV3-1 and TRBJ1-1; D is unclear. The CDR3 spans 13 residues. Germline CDR1 and CDR2: LGHDT and YNNKEL (reference sequence). This CDR3 reads CASSHGMNTEASF. The CDR3 DNA sequence: TGTGCCAGCAGCCACGGCATGAACACTGAAGCTTCTTTT.

This clonotype was seen repeatedly, ten times or more. V usage is TRBV20-1 and J usage is TRBJ1-1; 8 bases map to TRBD1. Germline-derived CDR1 and CDR2 are DFQATT and SNEGSKA (reference sequence). The CDR3 has 13 amino acids. The J segment lost 3 bases and the V segment lost 6 bases, leaving 6 bases of the junction unmatched. The CDR3 is CSAPRGRDTEAFF. CDR3 in DNA: TGCAGTGCCCCCAGGGGGCGAGACACTGAAGCTTTCTTT.

This clonotype was detected many times. V is TRBV12-3 or TRBV12-4 and J is TRBJ2-2; 10 bases match TRBD2. V dropped 5 bases and J dropped 1; count of bases not matched to a gene: 1. CDR3 length: 15 amino acids. Written as DNA, the CDR3 is TGTGCCAGCAGTCAGCGGGAGGGGAACACCGGGGAGCTGTTTTTT. Amino acid sequence: CASSQREGNTGELFF.

This clonotype was detected only a few times. This chain links TRBV15 with TRBJ2-2; 10 bases align to TRBD2. CDR3 size: 16 residues. Looked up from germline, CDR1 is LNHNV and CDR2 is YYDKDF (reference sequence). Trimming at V came to 5 bases and at J to 6 bases, leaving 9 bases not matched to a gene. The CDR3 region has the DNA TGTGCCACCAGCCGGAAGGGACTAGCGATCTCCGGGGAGCTGTTTTTT. It specifies CATSRKGLAISGELFF.

This clonotype was seen ten or more times. This chain uses TRBV7-6 with TRBJ2-3; D possibly corresponds to TRBD1 (5 bases). Trimming left V 5 bases short and J 3 bases short, with 15 bases between. CDR1 SGHVS and CDR2 FNYEAQ come from the germline V gene. This CDR3 is built from 15 residues. CDR3 bases: TGTGCCAGCAGCGAACGTCAGGGAAGTACAGATACGCAGTATTTT. Translation: CASSERQGSTDTQYF.

A remark on this clonotype: A much larger clone differs from this one at a single base, so this may be a read error. The chain couples TRBV28 to TRBJ1-1; the D is unclear. The germline gives CDR1 MDHEN, CDR2 SYDVKM. The CDR3 totals 13 residues. CDR3 DNA sequence: TGTGCCAGCAGTTTATCACCCCCGACGGAAGCTCTCTTT. Translated: CASSLSPPTEALF.

Concerning this clonotype: Likely a read error: the CDR3 ends without its conserved phenylalanine or tryptophan. It is unclear where the CDR3 begins or ends on the DNA, so no DNA is shown, and the CDR3 is as TCRdb lists it. The V gene is TRBV29-1, the J gene TRBJ2-7; TRBD2 reflects the table's D call only, with no check against the DNA. The V gene's germline CDR1 is SQVTM and CDR2 ANQGSEA. The CDR3 contains 14 residues when both ends are counted. The CDR3 here is CSVTTSGSSYERYL.

A remark on this clonotype: A much larger clone is a single base away; this may be a read error. The gene calls are TRBV11-3 and TRBJ2-7, with a possible D match to TRBD2 (5 bases). Per the germline V gene, CDR1 is SGHNT and CDR2 is YENEEA. CDR3 length equals 15 residues. V lost 1 base to trimming and J lost 9 bases, with 19 bases between them. The CDR3 DNA reads TGTGCCAGCAGCTTAGGGCAGTTGGCTTGGAGCGGGCAGTACTTC. This sequence encodes CASSLGQLAWSGQYF.

This clonotype was seen repeatedly, ten times or more. The rearrangement joins TRBV3-1 to TRBJ1-1; D unclear. Germline CDR1 reads LGHDT; CDR2 reads YNNKEL (reference sequence). V lost 0 bases and J lost 4, with 6 bases in between. The CDR3 length is 13 residues. The CDR3 DNA reads as TGTGCCAGCAGCCAAGAAGTCGGCACTGAAGCTTTCTTT. Its protein is CASSQEVGTEAFF.

This clonotype was seen repeatedly, ten times or more. This CDR3 is CASSPFGQGNTGELFF. The CDR3 DNA is TGCGCCAGCAGCCCCTTTGGACAGGGGAACACCGGGGAGCTGTTTTTT. The J gene is TRBJ2-2, the V gene TRBV5-1; 8 nucleotides align to TRBD1. CDR3 length equals 16 residues. Per germline, CDR1 SGHRS and CDR2 YFSETQ. V lost 4 bases and J lost 1; bases outside the gene matches: 6.

This clonotype showed up many times. The chain combines TRBV7-3 with TRBJ2-3; 7 nucleotides match TRBD2. Germline CDR1 SGHTA, CDR2 FQGTGA. J gave up 3 bases and V 1 base, and 1 base lay outside the gene matches. The CDR3 totals 14 residues. The CDR3 region is CASSLSGSTDTQYF. The CDR3 region has the DNA TGTGCCAGCAGCTTAAGCGGGAGTACAGATACGCAGTATTTT.

This clonotype was seen at least ten times. This sequence joins TRBV5-1 and TRBJ2-2; tentatively, D is TRBD2 (5 bases). CDR1 is SGHRS, CDR2 YFSETQ, per germline. The length of the CDR3 is 15 residues. With 4 bases removed from V and 1 base from J, the gap between germline ends came to 11 bases. The CDR3 region is CASSPGSQNTGELFF. The CDR3 region has the DNA TGCGCCAGCAGCCCGGGATCTCAGAACACCGGGGAGCTGTTTTTT.

This clonotype was counted between two and nine times. CDR3 sequence reads: CAISEPQTRGRYKQYF. The CDR3 DNA is TGTGCCATCAGTGAGCCGCAGACAAGGGGAAGATACAAGCAGTACTTC. The chain carries TRBV10-3 and TRBJ2-7; D possibly corresponds to TRBD1 (5 bases). Trimming took 2 bases from V and 8 from J, leaving 22 bases between them. Germline V CDR1 and CDR2: ENHRY, SYGVKD. The CDR3 has 16 amino acids.